This T cell receptor beta chain came from a study of blood T cell repertoires in COVID-19. Study summary: The analysed material was cDNA or gDNA that came from T cells, B-cell-depleted T cells, or PBMCs.

The sample holds a few counts of this clone. Original processing methods: Using reference gene primer amplification, nucleated cell counts were estimated. The protocol was immunoSEQ multiplex PCR, while the TCRdb copy is restricted to in-frame clones and leaves out a portion. D and trimming were read from the DNA, whereas the V and J calls and clone size are those reported in that table. The table records roughly 230,000 clones, about 85% of them present only once. CDR1 is SGHNT, CDR2 YYREEE, per germline (reference sequence). The V and J ends lost 4 bases and 0 bases, in that order; junction bases with no gene match: 10. There are 17 residues in the CDR3.

The chain is built from TRBV5-4 and TRBJ2-3; 8 bases match TRBD2. The source material was peripheral blood. This sequence originates from a man aged 35 to 55 with acute or convalescent COVID-19. The DNA of the CDR3 is TGTGCCAGCAGCCCCGAGGGGAGCGGGGGTAGCACAGATACGCAGTATTTT. It translates to CASSPEGSGGSTDTQYF.